The rows below give T cell receptor beta chains drawn from one sample of a study of T cell responses to AZD1222 COVID-19 vaccine. Sequenced by immunoSEQ multiplex PCR; TCRdb stores in-frame clones only, minus some. Of more than 85,000 clones in the sample, about 85% were seen once. The input for sequencing was peripheral blood, taken on day 0 of AZD1222 vaccination. The receptors stem from an adult in good health. The CDR3 runs from the conserved cysteine through the conserved F or W. Each record gives: clone size, J gene, D gene, V gene, CDR3 DNA, CDR3 protein. The D gene is left open where the match is weak. Rows may omit the clone size; those that give it use once, few, many or a size class.

>NA|TRBJ2-3|NA|TRBV2
TGTGCCAGCAGTGGGACACTTACAGATACGCAGTATTTT
CASSGTLTDTQYF
>NA|TRBJ2-3|TRBD2|TRBV5-4
TGTGCCAGCAGCTTGGCTAGCGGGTTTACAGATACGCAGTATTTT
CASSLASGFTDTQYF
>NA|TRBJ1-1|NA|TRBV30
TGTGCCTGGATAATGTGGAACACTGAAGCTTTCTTT
CAWIMWNTEAFF
>NA|TRBJ2-7|TRBD1|TRBV5-4
TGTGCCTTATCGAGCAGGGGGCTAGGCGAGCAGTACTTC
CALSSRGLGEQYF
>NA|TRBJ2-7|NA|TRBV6-5
TGTGCCAGCAGTAGTTGGGAAGTAGGGTACGAGCAGTACTTC
CASSSWEVGYEQYF
>once|TRBJ1-1|TRBD1|TRBV24-1
TGTGCCACCAAGGGACAGGGCGCGGAAGCTTTCTTT
CATKGQGAEAFF
>once|TRBJ2-3|NA|TRBV5-1
TGCGCCAGCAGCTTGGTTGAAGATACGCAGTATTTT
CASSLVEDTQYF
>NA|TRBJ1-3|NA|TRBV7-9
TGTGCCAGCAGTCTCACCAGGGGTGGAAACACCATATATTTT
CASSLTRGGNTIYF
>NA|TRBJ2-5|NA|TRBV16
TGTGCCAGCAGCCAATATAGGGAGCAAGAGACCCAGTACTTC
CASSQYREQETQYF
>once|TRBJ2-2|TRBD1|TRBV10-3
TGTGCCATCAGAACGGGACAGGGGGACACCGGGGAGCTGTTTTTT
CAIRTGQGDTGELFF
>NA|TRBJ2-1|TRBD2|TRBV5-8
TGTGCCAGCAGCTTGGAGGCTAGCGGGAGGCCTTTTAATGAGCAGTTCTTC
CASSLEASGRPFNEQFF
>NA|TRBJ2-2|TRBD2|TRBV27
TGTGCCAGCAGTCTCGAGCGGGAGGGCCCCGGGGAGCTGTTTTTT
CASSLEREGPGELFF
>NA|TRBJ2-3|NA|TRBV29-1
TGCAGCGTTGGGTCTGGAAGCGCAGATACGCAGTATTTT
CSVGSGSADTQYF
>NA|TRBJ2-7|NA|TRBV12-5
TGTGCTAGTGGTTTGGACACAGGGCGTCAGTACTTC
CASGLDTGRQYF
>NA|TRBJ2-7|NA|TRBV29-1
TGCAGCGTTTGGTCAGGTTCCTACGAGCAGTACTTC
CSVWSGSYEQYF
>NA|TRBJ2-1|TRBD2|TRBV6-2/TRBV6-3
TGTGCCAGCAGTTACGTAGGGACTAGAGGTGAAAATGAGCAGTTCTTC
CASSYVGTRGENEQFF
>NA|TRBJ1-1|NA|TRBV28
TGTGCCAGCAGTTTTTTTCGGGGGGCAACTGAAGCTTTCTTT
CASSFFRGATEAFF
>NA|TRBJ1-4|TRBD1|TRBV5-8
TGTGCCAGCAGCTTTGACAGGGGAGAAGAAAAACTGTTTTTT
CASSFDRGEEKLFF
>NA|TRBJ2-1|NA|TRBV11-2
TGTGCCAGCAGCTTCGCGGGGCCGACCTACAATGAGCAGTTCTTC
CASSFAGPTYNEQFF
>NA|TRBJ1-4|NA|TRBV19
TGTGCCAGTAGTGTCGCCAAAGACACAGTCCCGGGCAATGAAAAACTGTTTTTT
CASSVAKDTVPGNEKLFF
>NA|TRBJ1-1|TRBD1|TRBV6-1
TGTGCCAGCAGTGAAAGGACAGGCCGCGGTGCTTTCTTT
CASSERTGRGAFF
>NA|TRBJ2-3|TRBD1|TRBV10-3
TGTGCCATCAGTCCCAGGACAGGGAGTGGGGCAGATACGCAGTATTTT
CAISPRTGSGADTQYF
>NA|TRBJ2-5|TRBD2|TRBV5-1
TGCGCCAGCAGCTCCCTAGCGGGAAACGGGGAGACCCAGTACTTC
CASSSLAGNGETQYF
>NA|TRBJ2-7|TRBD2|TRBV15
TGTGCCACCAGCAGAGAACTAGCGGGAGTCTCCAGGCTGTACTTC
CATSRELAGVSRLYF
>NA|TRBJ2-7|TRBD1|TRBV28
TGTGCCAGCAGTTCGCCGGGACAGGGAAACTACGAGCAGTACTTC
CASSSPGQGNYEQYF
>NA|TRBJ1-1|NA|TRBV4-1
TGCGCCAGCAGCAGAACGCCGGGACAACAAAACACTGAAGCTTTCTTT
CASSRTPGQQNTEAFF
>NA|TRBJ2-7|NA|TRBV28
TGTGCCAGCAGCCCAGGGCCCCTCTACGAGCAGTACTTC
CASSPGPLYEQYF
>NA|TRBJ2-7|NA|TRBV3-1/TRBV3-2
TGTGCCAGCAGCCAAGGACTTTTCGAGCAGTACTTC
CASSQGLFEQYF
>NA|TRBJ1-5|NA|TRBV28
TGTGCCAGCAGATCAACAGGGAATCAGCCCCAGCATTTT
CASRSTGNQPQHF
>NA|TRBJ1-1|TRBD1|TRBV5-1
TGCGCCAGCAGCCGGTTTAACAGGGGCACTGAAGCTTTCTTT
CASSRFNRGTEAFF
>NA|TRBJ2-7|NA|TRBV7-9
TGTGCCAGCAGCCGCGGTTTAAGCTCCTACGAGCAGTACTTC
CASSRGLSSYEQYF
>NA|TRBJ1-5|TRBD1|TRBV15
TGTGCCACCAGCAGATTGGACAGGCGTGGGAGCAATCAGCCCCAGCATTTT
CATSRLDRRGSNQPQHF
>NA|TRBJ1-4|NA|TRBV9
TGTGCCAGCAGCGTAGGGCAGGGAGTTTCCGAAAAACTGTTTTTT
CASSVGQGVSEKLFF
>NA|TRBJ2-7|TRBD2|TRBV20-1
TGCAGTGCGAGTTTCCCGGGACTAGCGACGTACGAGCAGTACTTC
CSASFPGLATYEQYF
>NA|TRBJ2-1|TRBD2|TRBV5-1
TGCGCCAGCAGCTTGGCCCCTAGCGGGGGGGCAGTCGATGAGCAGTTCTTC
CASSLAPSGGAVDEQFF